This TCR beta chain was recovered during a study of T-cell reconstitution after alpha-beta-depleted transplantation in children. Preparing the TCRbeta library involved the use of unique molecular identifiers. TCRdb fed the PCR reads into MiXCR, producing one record per CDR3 protein. The sample has approximately 200,000 distinct CDR3 sequences; more than 12% are singletons. The material was PBMCs from the stem cell graft donor, obtained from the stem cell graft. This clonotype was sampled from a human donor who donated a stem cell graft to a child with acute lymphoblastic leukemia.

The CDR3 coding sequence is TGTGCCAGTAGTATGAGTGGCAGGGGTGGCTACACCTTC. Translated: CASSMSGRGGYTF. This chain links TRBV19 with TRBJ1-2; TRBD1 is a possible D gene (6 bases). There are 13 residues in the CDR3. The ends were cut back, 3 bases at V and 7 bases at J, with 12 bases in the middle. The germline V gene has CDR1 LNHDA and CDR2 SQIVND (reference sequence).